This T cell receptor beta chain emerged from a study of T cells in Graves' hyperthyroidism and ophthalmopathy. Using RNA transcripts as the source, TCR beta CDR3 regions were amplified. HTBI primers drove first-round RT-PCR of the TCR CDR3. TCRdb ran MiXCR on the multiplex PCR reads and lists one entry per CDR3 protein. The profile shows about 640,000 distinct CDR3 sequences, roughly 20% of them singletons. Study-wide points: Blood held most thyroid clonotypes expanded above 0.001 frequency.

In its sample, this clonotype was seen many times. Its antigen is still unknown. The sequenced sample consisted of blood. This clonotype was obtained from a man aged 25 to 40 with Graves' ophthalmopathy.

The CDR3 DNA follows: TGTGCCAGCAGCGTCGGGACTAGCGGTTACAATGAGCAGTTCTTC. Protein product: CASSVGTSGYNEQFF. The chain employs TRBV9 and TRBJ2-1; 11 positions match TRBD2. The CDR3 has 15 amino acids. Germline V CDR1 and CDR2: SGDLS, YYNGEE. V was clipped by 2 bases and J by 4 bases; unmatched bases: 2.